This T cell receptor beta chain emerged from a study of cytomegalovirus exposure and HLA in healthy donors. 13 Jbeta primers and 60 Vbeta primers were used for the PCR. Repertoires were generated with immunoSEQ multiplex PCR, while TCRdb's copy carries only in-frame clones and drops some. The profile shows tens of thousands of clones, roughly 64% of them singletons. Germline V gene lookup returns CDR1 MNHEY and CDR2 SVGAGI. Germline trimming cut 2 bases from V and 3 bases from J; bases unmatched to any gene: 7. The CDR3 runs to 15 residues. The V call is TRBV6-5, the J call TRBJ2-7, with 7 positions matching TRBD2. Sequenced sample: PBMCs. This TCR came from a man aged 40-49 years in good health and CMV-seropositive. The DNA of the CDR3 is TGTGCCAGCAGTTACCTGCGGGGGAACGGCTACGAGCAGTACTTC. Encoded protein: CASSYLRGNGYEQYF.